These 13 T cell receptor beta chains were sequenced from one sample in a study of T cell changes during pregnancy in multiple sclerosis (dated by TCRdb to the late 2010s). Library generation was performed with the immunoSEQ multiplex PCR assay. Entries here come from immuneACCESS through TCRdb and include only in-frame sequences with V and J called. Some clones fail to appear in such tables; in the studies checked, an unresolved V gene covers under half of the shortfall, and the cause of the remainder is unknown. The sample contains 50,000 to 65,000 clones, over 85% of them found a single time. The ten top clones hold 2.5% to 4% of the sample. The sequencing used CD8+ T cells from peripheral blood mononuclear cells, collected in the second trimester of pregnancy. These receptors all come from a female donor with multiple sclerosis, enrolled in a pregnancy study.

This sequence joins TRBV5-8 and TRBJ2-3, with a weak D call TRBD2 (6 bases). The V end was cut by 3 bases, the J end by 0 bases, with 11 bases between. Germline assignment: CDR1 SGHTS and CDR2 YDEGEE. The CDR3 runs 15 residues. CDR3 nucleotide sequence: TGTGCCAGCAGCTCGGGACTTTCTAGCACAGATACGCAGTATTTT. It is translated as CASSSGLSSTDTQYF. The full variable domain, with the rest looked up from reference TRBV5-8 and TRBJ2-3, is EAGVTQSPTHLIKTRGQQATLRCSPISGHTSVYWYQQALGLGLQFLLWYDEGEERNRGNFPPRFSGRQFPNYSSELNVNALELEDSALYLCASSSGLSSTDTQYFGPGTRLTVL.

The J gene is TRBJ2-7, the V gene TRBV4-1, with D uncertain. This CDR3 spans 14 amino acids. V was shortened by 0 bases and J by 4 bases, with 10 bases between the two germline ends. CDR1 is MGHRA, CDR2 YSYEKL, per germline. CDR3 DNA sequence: TGCGCCAGCAGCCAAGATCAGGTTATGTACGAGCAGTACTTC. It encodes CASSQDQVMYEQYF.

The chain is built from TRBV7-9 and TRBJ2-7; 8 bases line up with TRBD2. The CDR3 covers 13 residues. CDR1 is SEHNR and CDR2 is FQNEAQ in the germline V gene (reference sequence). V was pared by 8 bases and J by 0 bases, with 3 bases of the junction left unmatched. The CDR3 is CASGTSFSYEQYF. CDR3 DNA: TGTGCCAGCGGGACTAGTTTCTCCTACGAGCAGTACTTC.

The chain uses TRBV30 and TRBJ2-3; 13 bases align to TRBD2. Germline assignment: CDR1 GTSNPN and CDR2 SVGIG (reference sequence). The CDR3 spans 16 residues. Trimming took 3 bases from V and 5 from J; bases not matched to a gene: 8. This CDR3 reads CAWRGGLAGSGDTQYF. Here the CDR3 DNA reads TGTGCCTGGAGGGGGGGACTAGCGGGATCTGGAGATACGCAGTATTTT.

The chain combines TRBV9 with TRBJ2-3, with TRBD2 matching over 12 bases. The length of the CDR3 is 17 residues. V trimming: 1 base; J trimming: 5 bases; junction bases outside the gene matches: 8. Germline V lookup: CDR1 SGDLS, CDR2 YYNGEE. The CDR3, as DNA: TGTGCCAGCAGCGTATCCCTAGCGGGAGGGCCGGAAGATACGCAGTATTTT. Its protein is CASSVSLAGGPEDTQYF. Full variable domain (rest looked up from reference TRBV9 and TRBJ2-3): DSGVTQTPKHLITATGQRVTLRCSPRSGDLSVYWYQQSLDQGLQFLIQYYNGEERAKGNILERFSAQQFPDLHSELNLSSLELGDSALYFCASSVSLAGGPEDTQYFGPGTRLTVL.

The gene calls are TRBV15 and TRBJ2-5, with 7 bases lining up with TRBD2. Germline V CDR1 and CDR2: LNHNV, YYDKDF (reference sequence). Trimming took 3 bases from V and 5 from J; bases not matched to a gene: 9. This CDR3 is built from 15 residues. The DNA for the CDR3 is TGTGCCACCAGCAGGACGGGGGGAGGGCGGGAGACCCAGTACTTC. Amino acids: CATSRTGGGRETQYF.

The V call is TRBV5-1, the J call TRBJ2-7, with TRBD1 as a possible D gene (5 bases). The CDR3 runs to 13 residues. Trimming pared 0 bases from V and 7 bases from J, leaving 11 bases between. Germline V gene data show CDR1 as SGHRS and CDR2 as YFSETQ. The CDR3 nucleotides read TGCGCCAGCAGCTTGGATGCAGGGAATGAGCAGTACTTC. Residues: CASSLDAGNEQYF.

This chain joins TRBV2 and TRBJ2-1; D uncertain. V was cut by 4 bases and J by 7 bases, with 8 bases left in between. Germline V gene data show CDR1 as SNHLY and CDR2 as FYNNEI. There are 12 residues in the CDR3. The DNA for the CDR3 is TGTGCCAGCAGTGGCCTGGCAAATGAGCAGTTCTTC. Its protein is CASSGLANEQFF.

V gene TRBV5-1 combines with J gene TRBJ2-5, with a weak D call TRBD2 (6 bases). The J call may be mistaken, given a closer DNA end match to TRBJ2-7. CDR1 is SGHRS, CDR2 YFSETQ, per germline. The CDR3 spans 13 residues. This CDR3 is CASSLRLGHEQYF. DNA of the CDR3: TGCGCCAGCAGCTTGAGACTAGGGCACGAGCAGTACTTC.

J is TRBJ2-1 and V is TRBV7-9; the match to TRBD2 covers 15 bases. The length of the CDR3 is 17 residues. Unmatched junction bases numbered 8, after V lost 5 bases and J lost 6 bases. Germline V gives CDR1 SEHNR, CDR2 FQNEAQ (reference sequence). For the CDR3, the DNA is TGTGCCAGCAGCCCTAAGGGGACTAGCGGGAGGAGCAATGAGCAGTTCTTC. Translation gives CASSPKGTSGRSNEQFF.

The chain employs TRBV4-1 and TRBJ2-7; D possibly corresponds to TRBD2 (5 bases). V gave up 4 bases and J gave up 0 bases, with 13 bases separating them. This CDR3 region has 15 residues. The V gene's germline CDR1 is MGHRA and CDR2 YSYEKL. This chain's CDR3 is CASSPMVGNSYEQYF. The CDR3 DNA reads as TGCGCCAGCAGCCCTATGGTCGGGAACTCCTACGAGCAGTACTTC.

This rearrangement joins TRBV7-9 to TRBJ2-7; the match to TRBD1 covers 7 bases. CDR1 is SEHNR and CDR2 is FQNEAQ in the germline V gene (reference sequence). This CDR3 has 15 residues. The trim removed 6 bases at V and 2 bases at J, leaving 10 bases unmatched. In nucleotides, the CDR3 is TGTGCCAGCAGGACCGGGACAGAGAACGCCTACGAGCAGTACTTC. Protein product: CASRTGTENAYEQYF.

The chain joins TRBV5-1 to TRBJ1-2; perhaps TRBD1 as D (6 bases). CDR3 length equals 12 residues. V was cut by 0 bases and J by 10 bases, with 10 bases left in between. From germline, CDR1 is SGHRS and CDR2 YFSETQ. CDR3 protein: CASSLEQGDYTF. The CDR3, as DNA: TGCGCCAGCAGCTTGGAACAGGGTGACTACACCTTC.